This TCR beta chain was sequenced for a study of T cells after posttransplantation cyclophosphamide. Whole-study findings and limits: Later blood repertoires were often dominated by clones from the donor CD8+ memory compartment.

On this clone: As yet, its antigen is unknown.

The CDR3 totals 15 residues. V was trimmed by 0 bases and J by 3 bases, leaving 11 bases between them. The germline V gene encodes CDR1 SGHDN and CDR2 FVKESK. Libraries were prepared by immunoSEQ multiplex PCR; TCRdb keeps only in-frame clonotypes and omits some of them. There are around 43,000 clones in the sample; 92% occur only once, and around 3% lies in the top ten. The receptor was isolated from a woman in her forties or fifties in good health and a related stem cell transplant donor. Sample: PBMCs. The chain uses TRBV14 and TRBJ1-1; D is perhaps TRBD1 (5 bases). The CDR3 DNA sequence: TGTGCCAGCAGCCAAGATAGGGGCTTTGACACTGAAGCTTTCTTT. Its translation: CASSQDRGFDTEAFF.